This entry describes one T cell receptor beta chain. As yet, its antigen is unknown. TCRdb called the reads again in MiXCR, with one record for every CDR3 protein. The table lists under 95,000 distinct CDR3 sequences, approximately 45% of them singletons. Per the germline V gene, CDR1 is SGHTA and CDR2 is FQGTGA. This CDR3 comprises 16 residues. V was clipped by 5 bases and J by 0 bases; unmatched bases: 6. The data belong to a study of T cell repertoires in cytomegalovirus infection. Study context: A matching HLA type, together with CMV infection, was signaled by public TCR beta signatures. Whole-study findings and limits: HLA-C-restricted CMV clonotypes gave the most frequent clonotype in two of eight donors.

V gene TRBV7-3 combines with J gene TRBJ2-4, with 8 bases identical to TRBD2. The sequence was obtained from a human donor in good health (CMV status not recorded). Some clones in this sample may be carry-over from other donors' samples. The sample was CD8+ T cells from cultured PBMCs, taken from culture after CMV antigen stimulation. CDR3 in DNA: TGTGCCAGCAGCCCGGGGGGGAACCTAGCCAAAAACATTCAGTACTTC. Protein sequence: CASSPGGNLAKNIQYF.